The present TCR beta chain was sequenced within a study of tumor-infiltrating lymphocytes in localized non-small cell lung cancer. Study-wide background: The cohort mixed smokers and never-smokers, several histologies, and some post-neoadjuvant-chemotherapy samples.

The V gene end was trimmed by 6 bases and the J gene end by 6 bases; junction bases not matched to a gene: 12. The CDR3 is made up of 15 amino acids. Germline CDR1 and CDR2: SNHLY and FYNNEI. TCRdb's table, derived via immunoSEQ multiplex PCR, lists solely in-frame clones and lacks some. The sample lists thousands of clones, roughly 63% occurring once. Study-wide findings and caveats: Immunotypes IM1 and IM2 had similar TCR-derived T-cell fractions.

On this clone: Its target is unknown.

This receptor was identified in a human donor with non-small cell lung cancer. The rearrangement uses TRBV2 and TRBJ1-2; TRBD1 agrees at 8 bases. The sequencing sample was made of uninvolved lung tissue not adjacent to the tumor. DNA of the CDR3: TGTGCCAGCAGCGAACAAGGACAGGGCAGTGATGGCTACACCTTC. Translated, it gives CASSEQGQGSDGYTF. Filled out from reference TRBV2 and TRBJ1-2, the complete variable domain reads EPEVTQTPSHQVTQMGQEVILRCVPISNHLYFYWYRQILGQKVEFLVSFYNNEISEKSEIFDDQFSVERPDGSNFTLKIRSTKLEDSAMYFCASSEQGQGSDGYTFGSGTRLTVV.